At least ten counts were recorded for the clone carrying this T cell receptor beta chain. This record comes from a study of CDR3 diversity in severe acne. There are 16 residues in the CDR3. The germline CDR1 and CDR2 sequences are MGHRA and YSYEKL. After removal of 0 bases from V and 7 bases from J, the junction contained 7 bases not matched to a gene. TCRdb recomputed calls from the PCR reads with MiXCR, one row per CDR3 protein. The table includes some 84,000 distinct CDR3 sequences, about 54% detected once. The TCR originated in a male donor in good health, without acne. Sequencing input: blood. The chain uses TRBV4-1 and TRBJ1-3; 9 nucleotides match TRBD1. The CDR3 loop is CASSQDLGTGSNTIYF. CDR3 in DNA: TGCGCCAGCAGCCAAGATTTGGGGACAGGGTCCAACACCATATATTTT.